This T cell receptor (beta chain) was obtained from a study of blood T cells in healthy people across ages (dated by TCRdb to 2015 to 2017). About the study as a whole: Template switching captured roughly one uniquely barcoded TCR beta cDNA molecule per two T cells in model experiments. To track age-related changes in TCR beta repertoire diversity, the study relied on deep sequencing normalized with unique cDNA molecular identifiers. Four age groups were formed from the donors: young (average roughly 15 years), middle-aged (around 40), aged (around 62) and long-lived (around 82). To avoid experimental bias, donors of different ages were distributed randomly across sequencing lanes. Using the same blood draw, the study looked at two additional independent replicas of 1 million unique cDNA reads for two donors, one aged 18 to 30 and the other aged 80 or older.

The 40 or so donors, aged roughly 6 to 95 years, were systemically healthy Caucasian individuals from Russia. Ten milliliters of peripheral blood were drawn from each donor into EDTA-treated Vacutainer tubes. Ficoll-Paque density-gradient centrifugation was used to isolate PBMCs, with at least 6 million per sample. Total RNA, at least 6 micrograms per sample, was extracted from PBMCs with Trizol reagent. For every donor, an aliquot of PBMCs went through flow cytometry to measure the percentages of naive CD45RAhigh/CD27high T cells. Summary of the overall study and its limitations: Since profiling was done on bulk unsorted PBMCs, naive and antigen-experienced compartments could not be conclusively compared. Estimates of total diversity based on one million sequenced T cells were considered lower bounds and underestimates. A strong correlation was found between observed TCR beta diversity and the percentage of naive T cells measured by flow cytometry. Observed TCR beta diversity per million T cells fell roughly linearly with age, and a significant reduction was already apparent by age around 40. The long-lived group showed more naive CD4+ T cells, fewer expanded clones and increased TCR diversity than the aged group, suggesting age selection. Because donor CMV infection status was unknown, age-related changes in expanded clonotypes were potentially confounded.

The germline V gene provides CDR1 ENHRY and CDR2 SYGVKD. The CDR3 numbers 15 residues from cysteine through phenylalanine. Just the 45-base CDR3 DNA is kept, in frame starting at base 1. The V end loses 2 bases and the J end loses 2 bases, and a stretch of 13 bases separates them. The library was generated by 5' RACE. Sequencing was performed on an Illumina HiSeq 2500. A second PCR of roughly 7 to 11 cycles was performed with a sample-barcoded 5' primer and a J-beta primer mix. Each TCR beta cDNA molecule received a unique molecular identifier from a template-switch 5' adaptor carrying 12 random nucleotides. At least 2.5 million CDR3-containing paired-end reads were obtained from each sample. First-strand cDNA was synthesized from all RNA with the Mint cDNA synthesis kit, primed by a TRBC-specific oligonucleotide. After uracil-DNA glycosylase treatment, a first 18-cycle PCR used universal primers M1SS and BC2_uni_R on all cDNA. The source study handled its data this way. Each sample was normalized by randomly selecting 1 million high-quality reads, each carrying a distinct molecular identifier. Instead of being binned into consensus sequences, reads with shared molecular identifiers were discarded. MiTCR, set to a Q25 quality threshold and the strictest error-elimination algorithm, was used for CDR3 identification, clonotype clustering and error correction. A nonparametric unseen species model with Euler transformation was used to estimate lower-bound total TCR beta diversity. The raw public reads went through TCRdb reprocessing: fastp at Q25, MiXCR clone calling, in-frame beta chains kept. Under each unique CDR3 protein, matching rows form one entry showing the most common genes and DNA. TCRdb, rather than the study authors, made the V and J calls. This sample lists 700,000 to 950,000 distinct CDR3 sequences; 58% were detected once. Approximately 21% of the sample is taken by the ten largest.

Points on this clonotype: Its specific antigen is unknown. Base quality data are lacking; no much larger clone is found one base away.

The source material was blood. This TCR derives from a man aged 25 to 40 in good health. Recombination connected TRBV10-3 to TRBJ2-7, with the D segment identity uncertain. The nucleotide sequence reads as follows: TGTGCCATCAGTGAGAACGAACTGCGGACCTACGAGCAGTACTTC. This codes for CAISENELRTYEQYF.